This T cell receptor beta chain comes out of a study of blood T cell repertoires in COVID-19. On the study more broadly: The United States, Italy and Spain supplied acute and convalescent COVID-19 samples. The analysed material was cDNA or gDNA that came from T cells, B-cell-depleted T cells, or PBMCs.

This CDR3 is 16 amino acids long. Germline-derived CDR1 and CDR2 are SGHTA and FQGNSA. The junction had 9 bases not matched to a gene; V was cut back by 4 bases and J by 4 bases. Original analysis: Counts of nucleated cells, estimated from reference gene primer amplification, were obtained. Sequenced by immunoSEQ multiplex PCR; TCRdb stores in-frame clones only, minus some. V and J calls plus clone size are reproduced from that table; the DNA served to infer D and trimming. In the table there are tens of thousands of clones, approximately 88% of which are singletons. The chain uses TRBV7-2 and TRBJ1-4, with 7 bases lining up with TRBD1. Sequencing was performed on peripheral blood. The TCR sequence derives from a human donor in a cohort sampled during active COVID-19. CDR3 nucleotide sequence: TGTGCCAGCAGCTCGAAGCAGACAGGGCTTAATGAAAAACTGTTTTTT. This codes for CASSSKQTGLNEKLFF. Using reference TRBV7-2 and TRBJ1-4 for the parts outside the CDR3, the full variable domain is GAGVSQSPSNKVTEKGKDVELRCDPISGHTALYWYRQSLGQGLEFLIYFQGNSAPDKSGLPSDRFSAERTGGSVSTLTIQRTQQEDSAVYLCASSSKQTGLNEKLFFGSGTQLSVL.